This is a list of T cell receptor beta chains from one sample in a study of human T cells and chemical hapten exposure. Each CDR3 protein gets one entry after TCRdb re-called the RACE reads with MiXCR. The sample gives over 50,000 distinct CDR3 sequences, approximately 9.6% of which show up once; 8.5% to 10% is in the top ten. The material was whole blood, obtained in connection with sensitization to the hapten diphenylcyclopropenone (DPC). The receptors here all came from a woman in her thirties with alopecia areata. Some clones in this sample may be carry-over from other donors' samples. CDR3s include the opening cysteine and the closing phenylalanine or tryptophan. Each record gives: J gene, CDR3 length, clone size, V gene, D gene, CDR3 protein, CDR3 DNA. A D gene is named only where the DNA matches it firmly. Where a row states a size, it is once, few, many or the class of an expanded clone; other rows omit it.

j_call: TRBJ2-4
cdr3_length: 16
clone_size: many
v_call: TRBV12-3/TRBV12-4
d_call: TRBD1
cdr3_aa: CASSPTSRGTKNIQYF
cdr3_nt: TGTGCCAGCAGTCCAACGTCCAGGGGGACCAAAAACATTCAGTACTTC

j_call: TRBJ1-5
cdr3_length: 14
clone_size: few
v_call: TRBV7-6
d_call: NA
cdr3_aa: CASSPQAGGQPQHF
cdr3_nt: TGTGCCAGCAGCCCCCAAGCGGGGGGTCAGCCCCAGCATTTT

j_call: TRBJ2-5
cdr3_length: 14
clone_size: few
v_call: TRBV7-2
d_call: NA
cdr3_aa: CASSLSRQRETQYF
cdr3_nt: TGTGCCAGCAGCTTATCCCGACAACGGGAGACCCAGTACTTC

j_call: TRBJ1-2
cdr3_length: 14
clone_size: NA
v_call: TRBV3-1
d_call: TRBD1
cdr3_aa: CASSPRDRGQGYTF
cdr3_nt: TGTGCCAGCAGCCCCCGGGACAGGGGACAAGGCTACACCTTC

j_call: TRBJ2-5
cdr3_length: 15
clone_size: few
v_call: TRBV12-3/TRBV12-4
d_call: TRBD2
cdr3_aa: CASSLLAGPRETQYF
cdr3_nt: TGTGCCAGCAGTCTTTTAGCGGGGCCGAGGGAGACCCAGTACTTC

j_call: TRBJ1-5
cdr3_length: 11
clone_size: NA
v_call: TRBV28
d_call: NA
cdr3_aa: CASSFRQPQHF
cdr3_nt: TGTGCCAGCAGTTTCCGTCAGCCCCAGCATTTT

j_call: TRBJ2-5
cdr3_length: 14
clone_size: many
v_call: TRBV30
d_call: TRBD2
cdr3_aa: CAWSPSGVGETQYF
cdr3_nt: TGTGCCTGGAGTCCCAGCGGGGTAGGAGAGACCCAGTACTTC

j_call: TRBJ2-3
cdr3_length: 13
clone_size: few
v_call: TRBV6-6
d_call: NA
cdr3_aa: CASNIDRTDTQYF
cdr3_nt: TGTGCCAGCAATATAGACAGAACAGATACGCAGTATTTT

j_call: TRBJ1-4
cdr3_length: 15
clone_size: many
v_call: TRBV14
d_call: NA
cdr3_aa: CASSQSGGANEKLFF
cdr3_nt: TGTGCCAGCAGCCAATCGGGCGGGGCTAATGAAAAACTGTTTTTT

j_call: TRBJ2-5
cdr3_length: 15
clone_size: NA
v_call: TRBV28
d_call: TRBD2
cdr3_aa: CASSTNRETSETQYF
cdr3_nt: TGTGCCAGCAGTACGAACCGTGAGACTAGCGAGACCCAGTACTTC

j_call: TRBJ1-5
cdr3_length: 17
clone_size: once
v_call: TRBV7-2
d_call: NA
cdr3_aa: CASSSGLGGAAGQPQHF
cdr3_nt: TGTGCCAGCAGCTCGGGATTGGGTGGGGCGGCGGGTCAGCCCCAGCATTTT

j_call: TRBJ2-3
cdr3_length: 13
clone_size: few
v_call: TRBV7-9
d_call: NA
cdr3_aa: CATRPPESDTQYF
cdr3_nt: TGTGCCACCCGGCCCCCAGAATCAGATACGCAGTATTTT

j_call: TRBJ2-3
cdr3_length: 13
clone_size: NA
v_call: TRBV13
d_call: NA
cdr3_aa: CASSSGYTDTQYF
cdr3_nt: TGTGCCAGCAGTTCGGGGTACACAGATACGCAGTATTTT

j_call: TRBJ1-5
cdr3_length: 12
clone_size: few
v_call: TRBV7-9
d_call: NA
cdr3_aa: CASSPISQPQHF
cdr3_nt: TGTGCCAGCAGCCCAATTTCCCAGCCCCAGCATTTT

j_call: TRBJ1-2
cdr3_length: 11
clone_size: NA
v_call: TRBV20-1
d_call: NA
cdr3_aa: CSASPSYGYTF
cdr3_nt: TGCAGTGCTAGCCCGTCTTATGGCTACACCTTC

j_call: TRBJ1-1
cdr3_length: 15
clone_size: NA
v_call: TRBV18
d_call: NA
cdr3_aa: CASSKEQGRNTEAFF
cdr3_nt: TGTGCCAGCTCGAAGGAACAGGGAAGGAACACTGAAGCTTTCTTT

j_call: TRBJ2-1
cdr3_length: 15
clone_size: NA
v_call: TRBV11-2
d_call: TRBD2
cdr3_aa: CASSSRPGGYNEQFF
cdr3_nt: TGTGCCAGCAGCTCCCGCCCGGGGGGATACAATGAGCAGTTCTTC

j_call: TRBJ1-1
cdr3_length: 14
clone_size: NA
v_call: TRBV28
d_call: NA
cdr3_aa: CASTSLTHCPEAFF
cdr3_nt: TGTGCCAGCACGTCCCTGACGCATTGCCCTGAAGCTTTCTTT

j_call: TRBJ2-4
cdr3_length: 15
clone_size: few
v_call: TRBV4-1
d_call: NA
cdr3_aa: CASSQDPLAKNIQYF
cdr3_nt: TGCGCCAGCAGCCAAGATCCTCTAGCCAAAAACATTCAGTACTTC

j_call: TRBJ1-2
cdr3_length: 12
clone_size: many
v_call: TRBV28
d_call: NA
cdr3_aa: CASSFSNYGYTF
cdr3_nt: TGTGCCAGCAGTTTCTCCAACTATGGCTACACCTTC